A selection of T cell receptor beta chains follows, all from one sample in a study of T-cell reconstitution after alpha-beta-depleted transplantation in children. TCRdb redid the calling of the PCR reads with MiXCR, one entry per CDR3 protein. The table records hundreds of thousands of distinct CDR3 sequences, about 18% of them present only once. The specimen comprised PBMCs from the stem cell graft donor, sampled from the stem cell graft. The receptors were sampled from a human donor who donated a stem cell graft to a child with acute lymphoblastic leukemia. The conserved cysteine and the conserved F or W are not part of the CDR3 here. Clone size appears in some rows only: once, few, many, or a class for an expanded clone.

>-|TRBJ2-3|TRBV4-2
ASSHSSPTDTQY
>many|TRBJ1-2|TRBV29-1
SVEDSRTGREGYT
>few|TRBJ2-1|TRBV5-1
ASSLEGLGDPSHEQF
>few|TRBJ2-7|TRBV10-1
ASTSGASGSYEQY
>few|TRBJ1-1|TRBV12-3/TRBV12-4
ASSRTGSNTEAF
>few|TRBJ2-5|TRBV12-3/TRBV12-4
ASRPLAGALYQETQY
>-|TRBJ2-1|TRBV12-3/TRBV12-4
ASSLGNLLTSYEQF
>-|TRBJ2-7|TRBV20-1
SASSGVFYEQY
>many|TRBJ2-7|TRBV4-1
ASSRTETYEQY
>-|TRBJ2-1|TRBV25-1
ASSDVSGRSSYNEQF
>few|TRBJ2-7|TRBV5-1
ASSLVALAEKSSYEQY
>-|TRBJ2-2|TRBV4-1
ASSQVGASGTGELF
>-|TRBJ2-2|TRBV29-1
SVSRGLNTGELF
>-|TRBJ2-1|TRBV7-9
ASSFISAKREQF
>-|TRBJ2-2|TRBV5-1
ASSPPGLAGVGTGDLF
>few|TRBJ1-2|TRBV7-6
ASSNQGARGYT
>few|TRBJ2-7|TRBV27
ASSLASEFYEQY
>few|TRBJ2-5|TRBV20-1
SASPLTVLGDQETQY
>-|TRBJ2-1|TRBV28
ASSSVQGSSYNEQF
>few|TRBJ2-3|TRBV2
ASRVTGGSTDTQY
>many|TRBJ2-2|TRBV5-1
ASSLGPNTGELF
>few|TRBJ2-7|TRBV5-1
ASSPDGGSSYEQY
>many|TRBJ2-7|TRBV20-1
SAPKGTGGVEQY
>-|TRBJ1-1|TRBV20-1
SAGAPRQRATEAF
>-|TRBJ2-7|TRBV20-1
SASYFRRDLTEQY
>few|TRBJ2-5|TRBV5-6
ASSAGTSGSTQY
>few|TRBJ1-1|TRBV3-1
ASSQELSNTEAF
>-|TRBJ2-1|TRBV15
VTSKLAGVNNEQF
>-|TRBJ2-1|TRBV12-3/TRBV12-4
ASSLGVGPSSYNEQF
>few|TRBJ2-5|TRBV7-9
ASRSGTEEETQY
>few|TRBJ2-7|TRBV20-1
VPNIGFLEQY
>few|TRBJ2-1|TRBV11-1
ASSRWDSSNEQF
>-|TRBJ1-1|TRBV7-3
ASRGTGPTTEAF
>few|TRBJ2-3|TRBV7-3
ASSWGQGYTDTQY
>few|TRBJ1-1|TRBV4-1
ASSQGYSPEAF
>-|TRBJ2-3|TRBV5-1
ASSLQRSDTQY
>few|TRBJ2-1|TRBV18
ASSPPSGDNEQF
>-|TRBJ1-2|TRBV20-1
SARVLTASLPGYT
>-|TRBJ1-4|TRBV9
ASSEGNRGLGEKLF
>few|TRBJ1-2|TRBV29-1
SGRNNRNYGYT
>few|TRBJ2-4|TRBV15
ATSIGPGIQY
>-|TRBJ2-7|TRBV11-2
ASSLVFQGEQY
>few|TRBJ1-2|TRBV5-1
ASSPRQGAPIYGYT
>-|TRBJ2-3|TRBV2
ASRGNPLPPDTQY
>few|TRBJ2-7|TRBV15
ATSRGTEPYEQY
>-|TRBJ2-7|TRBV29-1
SAEGREEYEQY
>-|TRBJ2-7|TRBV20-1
SARIMIPYEQY
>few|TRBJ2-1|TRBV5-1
ASSLAQGTSEQF
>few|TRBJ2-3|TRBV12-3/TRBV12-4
ASRTSGLTDTQY
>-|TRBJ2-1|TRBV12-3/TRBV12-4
ASSLDSGIRF
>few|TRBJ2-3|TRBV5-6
ASSLDVLAGNRTDTQY
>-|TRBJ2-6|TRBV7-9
ASSVAGPGSGANVLT
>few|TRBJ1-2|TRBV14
ASSPRGQEFYGYT
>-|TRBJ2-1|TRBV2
ASSEGGEGNNEQF